The present T cell receptor (beta chain) was sequenced within a study of T cell responses to AZD1222 COVID-19 vaccine. V was pared by 6 bases and J by 1 base, with 13 bases between. The CDR3 runs 15 residues. Germline V CDR1 and CDR2: MNHEY, SVGAGI. Profiled with immunoSEQ multiplex PCR; TCRdb holds only in-frame clones, not every one. The table includes roughly 75,000 clones, around 87% detected once. The sequenced sample was peripheral blood, obtained 28 days after the second AZD1222 dose. This rearrangement joins TRBV6-5 to TRBJ1-5; D is unclear. The clonotype was recovered from an adult who received the AZD1222 COVID-19 vaccine. For the CDR3, the DNA is TGTGCCAGCAGCTATAGCCGGGAGAGCAATCAGCCCCAGCATTTT. This sequence encodes CASSYSRESNQPQHF.